This TCR beta chain was identified during a study of tumor-infiltrating lymphocytes in primary liver carcinoma. Germline values: CDR1 SNHLY, CDR2 FYNNEI. The V end was cut by 3 bases, the J end by 7 bases, with 18 bases between. This CDR3 has 15 amino acids. Unsorted whole blood supplied the blood RNA, and germline DNA was isolated too. The sample holds one count of this clonotype. Using a constant-region primer together with ProtoScript II reverse transcriptase, TCR beta cDNA was made from 500 to 650 ng of total RNA. What produced the TCR beta libraries was three nested multiplex PCR rounds using slightly modified ARM-PCR. The first two PCR rounds used TRBV1-TRBV30 primers with a Cbeta primer, roughly 10 cycles each. TCRdb re-analysed the multiplex PCR reads in MiXCR, keeping a single row per CDR3 protein. The data hold about 310,000 distinct CDR3 sequences, with 50% to 75% observed a single time.

This TCR was recovered from a woman aged 25 to 45 with primary liver carcinoma and hepatitis B virus infection. Sequencing input: peripheral blood. V usage is TRBV2 and J usage is TRBJ1-1; a weak D match, TRBD1 (5 bases). In DNA form, the CDR3 reads TGTGCCAGCAGTGAGAGAACAGGCGCCGTTTTTGAAGCTTTCTTT. Protein sequence: CASSERTGAVFEAFF.